This T cell receptor (beta chain) originates from a study of T cell repertoires in cytomegalovirus infection. Study-level background: Indications came from public TCR beta signatures; they pointed to CMV infection and to a matching HLA type. Study-wide findings and caveats: In two of eight donors, the top clonotype was HLA-C-restricted CMV-specific.

The CDR3 has 14 residues. Losses at the gene ends were 2 bases for V and 4 bases for J; bases not matched to a gene: 4. Per germline, CDR1 ENHRY and CDR2 SYGVKD. Concerning this clonotype itself: No antigen is known for it.

In TCRdb, the reads were re-called with MiXCR into one record per CDR3 protein. In the table there are 350,000 to 550,000 distinct CDR3 sequences, roughly 30% of which are singletons. This clonotype was sampled from a human donor in good health (CMV status not recorded). Some clones in this sample may be carry-over from other donors' samples. Sequencing was done on a sample of PBMCs. V gene TRBV10-3 combines with J gene TRBJ1-1; 7 positions agree with TRBD1. The CDR3 region is CAISEPQGGTEAFF. CDR3 DNA sequence: TGTGCCATCAGTGAGCCTCAGGGGGGCACTGAAGCTTTCTTT.